This note documents a single T cell receptor beta chain sequence. The data belong to a study of blood T cell repertoires in COVID-19. The table came from immunoSEQ multiplex PCR; TCRdb's copy has only in-frame clones and leaves some out. The sample gives a few hundred thousand clones, approximately 89% of which show up once; around 13% is in the top ten. The CDR3 has 13 amino acids. Trimming removed 5 bases at V and 0 bases at J, with 7 bases between. Source material: peripheral blood. This receptor was obtained from a woman aged 55-69 years with acute or convalescent COVID-19. J is TRBJ1-2 and V is TRBV12-3 or TRBV12-4; a possible D gene is TRBD1 (5 bases). The CDR3, as DNA: TGTGCCAGCAGTGAGACAGCTAACTATGGCTACACCTTC. It specifies CASSETANYGYTF.